The next 32 T cell receptor beta chains were all read from a single sample in a study of beta chain features in type 1 diabetes. The entirety of the isolated RNA underwent reverse transcription, so expressed TCRB transcripts were sequenced. Some clones are missing from TCRdb's copy, which holds only in-frame ones; the method was immunoSEQ multiplex PCR. Among approximately 340,000 clones listed, approximately 16% were seen once. Sequenced material: naive CD4+ T cells from blood. These receptors were collected from a woman aged 18-29 years in good health.

In this sample, this clone turned up a few times. The V and J genes are TRBV11-2 and TRBJ1-1, with 8 bases fitting TRBD1. With 1 base clipped from V and 13 bases from J, the junction kept 8 bases outside the gene matches. CDR3 length equals 13 residues. The germline V gene encodes CDR1 SGHAT and CDR2 FQNNGV. CDR3 nucleotide sequence: TGTGCCAGCAGCTTAGCCCTACAGGGGGTGGTTTTCTTT. Encoded protein: CASSLALQGVVFF. The variable domain in full, completed from reference TRBV11-2 and TRBJ1-1, reads EAGVAQSPRYKIIEKRQSVAFWCNPISGHATLYWYQQILGQGPKLLIQFQNNGVVDDSQLPKDRFSAERLKGVDSTLKIQPAKLEDSAVYLCASSLALQGVVFFGQGTRLTVV.

A word on this clone: Distinct nucleotide sequences in the sample also encode this CDR3. The chain carries TRBV5-4 and TRBJ2-2, with 11 bases lining up with TRBD2. This CDR3 contains 15 residues. Unmatched junction bases numbered 4, after V lost 4 bases and J lost 5 bases. The germline V gene has CDR1 SGHNT and CDR2 YYREEE (reference sequence). CDR3 in DNA: TGTGCCAGCAGCCCCGGACTAGCGGGTACCGGGGAGCTGTTTTTT. Translating gives CASSPGLAGTGELFF.

This clone was observed a handful of times. The rearrangement joins TRBV30 to TRBJ2-5; maybe TRBD1 (5 bases). Germline V gene lookup returns CDR1 GTSNPN and CDR2 SVGIG (reference sequence). Trimming pared 0 bases from V and 0 bases from J, leaving 5 bases between. This CDR3 has 13 residues. Written as DNA, the CDR3 is TGTGCCTGGAGTGTCAGGGACCAAGAGACCCAGTACTTC. It translates to CAWSVRDQETQYF.

Only a few counts were recorded for this clone. The chain couples TRBV9 to TRBJ2-7; 9 bases fit TRBD1. From germline, CDR1 is SGDLS and CDR2 YYNGEE. V gave up 4 bases and J gave up 4 bases; unmatched junction bases: 6. CDR3 length: 14 residues. CDR3 DNA sequence: TGTGCCAGCAGCAGCCAGGGGACAGGGTACGAGCAGTACTTC. Translating gives CASSSQGTGYEQYF.

CDR3 in DNA: TGTGCCAGCAGCCTTTCGCAAGGACTAGCGGGAGGGCCGTACGAGCAGTACTTC. Residues: CASSLSQGLAGGPYEQYF. The V and J genes are TRBV14 and TRBJ2-7, with 15 nucleotides matching TRBD2. This CDR3 comprises 18 residues. Germline loops: CDR1 SGHDN, CDR2 FVKESK. V lost 4 bases to trimming and J lost 4 bases; unmatched junction nucleotides: 11.

This clone was counted a few times. This sequence joins TRBV27 and TRBJ1-2, with TRBD1 matching 8 bases. The V gene end was trimmed by 6 bases and the J gene end by 0 bases; junction bases not matched to a gene: 6. The CDR3 totals 15 residues. Germline loops: CDR1 MNHEY, CDR2 SMNVEV (reference sequence). CDR3 loop: CASRRQGTTNYGYTF. CDR3 coding DNA: TGTGCCAGCAGGCGACAGGGGACAACTAACTATGGCTACACCTTC.

As concerns this clone: Other DNA sequences in the sample encode the same CDR3. The chain has TRBV30 and TRBJ2-5; D call uncertain. This CDR3 comprises 12 residues. Trimming removed 1 base from V and 5 bases from J, with 8 bases in between. Germline V gene lookup returns CDR1 GTSNPN and CDR2 SVGIG (reference sequence). CDR3 nucleotide sequence: TGTGCCTGGAGTGCTAGTGGGGAGACCCAGTACTTC. This translates into CAWSASGETQYF.

CDR3 in amino acids: CASSYRLQASYEQYF. DNA of the CDR3: TGTGCCAGCAGCTACCGACTACAAGCCTCCTACGAGCAGTACTTC. V gene TRBV6-5 combines with J gene TRBJ2-7; a weak D match, TRBD2 (5 bases). Trimming removed 6 bases from V and 0 bases from J, with 15 bases in between. Germline CDR1 is MNHEY and CDR2 is SVGAGI. CDR3 size: 15 residues.

A few counts support this clone. The chain is built from TRBV7-2 and TRBJ2-1, with 12 nucleotides matching TRBD2. The CDR3 is made up of 14 amino acids. The V gene's germline CDR1 is SGHTA and CDR2 FQGNSA. With V trimmed by 5 bases and J by 9 bases, 5 bases remained unmatched. The CDR3 coding sequence is TGTGCCAGCAGCCTTGGGACTAGCGGGTCTGAGCAGTTCTTC. This translates into CASSLGTSGSEQFF.

V is TRBV7-3 and J is TRBJ2-1; D is perhaps TRBD2 (6 bases). CDR1 and CDR2 from the germline V gene are SGHTA and FQGTGA. This CDR3 is 15 amino acids long. V gave up 5 bases and J gave up 9 bases, with 20 bases separating them. As DNA, the CDR3 is TGTGCCAGCAGCCCCCCTAGGAGGGCGGGCAGTGAGCAGTTCTTC. Translation gives CASSPPRRAGSEQFF.

The V and J genes are TRBV9 and TRBJ2-2; the D gene is possibly TRBD1 (6 bases). Germline V gives CDR1 SGDLS, CDR2 YYNGEE. V was clipped by 1 base and J by 7 bases, with 8 bases between them. This CDR3 comprises 13 residues. The CDR3 DNA sequence: TGTGCCAGCAGCGTAACAGGGATCGGGGAGCTGTTTTTT. Amino acids: CASSVTGIGELFF.

The J gene is TRBJ2-2, the V gene TRBV9, with D possibly matching TRBD2 (6 bases). V was shortened by 3 bases and J by 7 bases, with 13 bases between the two germline ends. Germline V CDR1 and CDR2: SGDLS, YYNGEE. The CDR3 has 14 amino acids. Here the CDR3 reads CASSASGVGGELFF. The CDR3 DNA reads TGTGCCAGCAGCGCCTCGGGAGTTGGCGGGGAGCTGTTTTTT. Filled out from reference TRBV9 and TRBJ2-2, the complete variable domain reads DSGVTQTPKHLITATGQRVTLRCSPRSGDLSVYWYQQSLDQGLQFLIQYYNGEERAKGNILERFSAQQFPDLHSELNLSSLELGDSALYFCASSASGVGGELFFGEGSRLTVL.

J is TRBJ2-7 and V is TRBV6-5; 11 nucleotides align to TRBD2. The J segment lost 2 bases and the V segment lost 6 bases, leaving 3 bases of the junction unmatched. This CDR3 region has 14 residues. Germline assignment: CDR1 MNHEY and CDR2 SVGAGI. Here the CDR3 reads CASRNSGRAYEQYF. The CDR3, as DNA: TGTGCCAGCAGGAATAGCGGGAGGGCCTACGAGCAGTACTTC.

This sequence joins TRBV18 and TRBJ2-5, with a possible D match to TRBD1 (6 bases). The V end lost 2 bases, the J end lost 3 bases, and 7 bases lay between the germline ends. Per germline, CDR1 KGHSH and CDR2 LQKENI. The CDR3 totals 13 residues. Here the CDR3 DNA reads TGTGCCAGCTCACCAGGGACAAAAGAGACCCAGTACTTC. It codes for CASSPGTKETQYF.

This clone was seen more than once but under ten times. The chain is built from TRBV29-1 and TRBJ2-1; the match to TRBD2 covers 13 bases. The germline V gene encodes CDR1 SQVTM and CDR2 ANQGSEA. The CDR3 has 14 amino acids. CDR3 DNA sequence: TGCAGGGGGGGACTAGCGGGAAATTCCCATGAGCAGTTCTTC. Translating gives CRGGLAGNSHEQFF.

The rearrangement links TRBV4-3 to TRBJ2-1; 11 positions match TRBD2. The CDR3 runs 15 residues. Trimming took 1 base from V and 7 from J; bases not matched to a gene: 3. Germline values: CDR1 LGHNA, CDR2 YSLEER. The CDR3 DNA follows: TGCGCCAGCAGCCAAGGGCTAGCGGGGGGAAATGAGCAGTTCTTC. It encodes CASSQGLAGGNEQFF.

V gene TRBV7-2 combines with J gene TRBJ2-1, with TRBD2 matching 9 bases. The junction had 8 bases not matched to a gene; V was cut back by 4 bases and J by 7 bases. Germline V gives CDR1 SGHTA, CDR2 FQGNSA. The CDR3 loop spans 15 amino acids. As DNA, the CDR3 is TGTGCCAGCAGCTCCCCGTTGCGGGAGGGGAATGAGCAGTTCTTC. Residues: CASSSPLREGNEQFF.

This clone was detected only a few times. J is TRBJ2-4 and V is TRBV15; D gene unclear. The germline V and J ends were trimmed by 5 bases and 3 bases, with 14 bases remaining between them. CDR1 is LNHNV and CDR2 is YYDKDF in the germline V gene (reference sequence). The CDR3 runs 15 residues. CDR3 nucleotides: TGTGCCACCAGCCCTCATCTCCCGGGCAAAAACATTCAGTACTTC. Its protein is CATSPHLPGKNIQYF.

This clone was observed a few times. The V gene is TRBV14, the J gene TRBJ2-5; TRBD1 aligns across 7 bases. In germline, CDR1 is SGHDN, CDR2 FVKESK. The trim removed 1 base at V and 2 bases at J, leaving 4 bases unmatched. The CDR3 totals 15 residues. The CDR3 reads CASSQGTGQQETQYF. Here the CDR3 DNA reads TGTGCCAGCAGCCAAGGAACGGGACAGCAAGAGACCCAGTACTTC. The whole variable domain, filled in from reference TRBV14 and TRBJ2-5, reads EAGVTQFPSHSVIEKGQTVTLRCDPISGHDNLYWYRRVMGKEIKFLLHFVKESKQDESGMPNNRFLAERTGGTYSTLKVQPAELEDSGVYFCASSQGTGQQETQYFGPGTRLLVL.

This sequence joins TRBV7-2 and TRBJ1-2, with D perhaps TRBD1 (6 bases). CDR1 SGHTA and CDR2 FQGNSA come from the germline V gene. Trimming pared 5 bases from V and 4 bases from J, leaving 14 bases between. This CDR3 region has 14 residues. Here the CDR3 reads CASSRPTGTYGYTF. The CDR3 DNA follows: TGTGCCAGCAGCCGACCCACAGGGACCTATGGCTACACCTTC.

This clone came up a few times. The chain carries TRBV7-2 and TRBJ2-1, with TRBD2 matching 10 bases. Germline V gene lookup returns CDR1 SGHTA and CDR2 FQGNSA. V was clipped by 0 bases and J by 2 bases; unmatched bases: 4. The CDR3 loop spans 17 amino acids. CDR3 sequence (DNA): TGTGCCAGCAGCTTAGCCCGGGGACTAGCGCCCTACAATGAGCAGTTCTTC. This sequence encodes CASSLARGLAPYNEQFF.

The table lists this clone with a few counts. The chain joins TRBV18 to TRBJ2-3; possible D gene TRBD2, 5 bases. Germline V lookup: CDR1 KGHSH, CDR2 LQKENI. The V end lost 2 bases, the J end lost 9 bases, and 6 bases lay between the germline ends. This CDR3 contains 11 residues. The CDR3: CASSPGGTQYF. CDR3 DNA: TGTGCCAGCTCACCAGGAGGCACGCAGTATTTT.

The chain employs TRBV5-1 and TRBJ2-5, with TRBD2 as a possible D gene (5 bases). V was trimmed by 1 base and J by 2 bases, leaving 12 bases between them. CDR1 and CDR2 from the germline V gene are SGHRS and YFSETQ. The CDR3 runs to 15 residues. CDR3 region: CASSLFPGTQETQYF. For the CDR3, the DNA is TGCGCCAGCAGCTTGTTTCCGGGAACTCAAGAGACCCAGTACTTC. The entire variable domain, with the rest obtained from reference TRBV5-1 and TRBJ2-5, is as follows: KAGVTQTPRYLIKTRGQQVTLSCSPISGHRSVSWYQQTPGQGLQFLFEYFSETQRNKGNFPGRFSGRQFSNSRSEMNVSTLELGDSALYLCASSLFPGTQETQYFGPGTRLLVL.

The chain is built from TRBV9 and TRBJ2-7; D may be TRBD1 (5 bases). Deletions cut 4 bases from V and 3 bases from J, with 14 bases between. The germline gives CDR1 SGDLS, CDR2 YYNGEE. The CDR3 has 14 residues. In DNA form, the CDR3 reads TGTGCCAGCAGCTCTCTCCCTGACAGCTACGAGCAGTACTTC. Encoded protein: CASSSLPDSYEQYF. The full variable domain, in which reference TRBV9 and TRBJ2-7 provide the parts outside the CDR3, is DSGVTQTPKHLITATGQRVTLRCSPRSGDLSVYWYQQSLDQGLQFLIQYYNGEERAKGNILERFSAQQFPDLHSELNLSSLELGDSALYFCASSSLPDSYEQYFGPGTRLTVT.

The chain has TRBV29-1 and TRBJ2-1; TRBD1 is a possible D gene (6 bases). V lost 3 bases and J 0 bases, leaving 18 bases between the germline ends. Germline values: CDR1 SQVTM, CDR2 ANQGSEA. This CDR3 contains 17 residues. CDR3 in DNA: TGCAGCGTTGACACGCGTGGGACAACGAGCTCCTACAATGAGCAGTTCTTC. It encodes CSVDTRGTTSSYNEQFF.

This clone has only a few counts. The V and J genes are TRBV4-3 and TRBJ2-6, with D unresolved. The CDR3 totals 16 residues. V was shortened by 0 bases and J by 1 base, with 7 bases between the two germline ends. Germline V CDR1 and CDR2: LGHNA, YSLEER. The CDR3 DNA reads as TGCGCCAGCAGCCAAGATGCGGTGTCTGGGGCCAACGTCCTGACTTTC. This translates into CASSQDAVSGANVLTF.

The V call is TRBV4-1, the J call TRBJ2-1, with TRBD2 matching 7 bases. The CDR3 has 15 residues. After removal of 5 bases from V and 2 bases from J, the junction contained 6 bases not matched to a gene. Germline V gene lookup returns CDR1 MGHRA and CDR2 YSYEKL. As DNA, the CDR3 is TGCGCCAGCAGCATAGTCACTAGCGCCTACAATGAGCAGTTCTTC. Protein sequence: CASSIVTSAYNEQFF.

The chain joins TRBV27 to TRBJ2-2; D may be TRBD2 (6 bases). The germline V and J ends were trimmed by 1 base and 1 base, with 16 bases remaining between them. This CDR3 has 18 residues. Germline CDR1 reads MNHEY; CDR2 reads SMNVEV (reference sequence). The CDR3 DNA is TGTGCCAGCAGTTTATGGGGGGTGCGTCACAAGAACACCGGGGAGCTGTTTTTT. Its translation is CASSLWGVRHKNTGELFF.

The V call is TRBV6-1, the J call TRBJ2-6, with D uncertain. The CDR3 runs 14 residues. Per the germline V gene, CDR1 is MNHNS and CDR2 is SASEGT. V was pared by 3 bases and J by 0 bases, with 3 bases between. In DNA form, the CDR3 reads TGTGCCAGCAGTGACTTCTCTGGGGCCAACGTCCTGACTTTC. Translation: CASSDFSGANVLTF.

V and J are TRBV5-1 and TRBJ2-5; D may be TRBD1 (6 bases). The ends were cut back, 0 bases at V and 4 bases at J, with 16 bases in the middle. The CDR3 is made up of 16 amino acids. Germline V gene sequence: CDR1 SGHRS, CDR2 YFSETQ. The CDR3 DNA is TGCGCCAGCAGCTTGGGCGCAGGGGTTGCTGGAGAGACCCAGTACTTC. It encodes CASSLGAGVAGETQYF.

This clone occurred a few times. V gene TRBV28 combines with J gene TRBJ2-7; a possible D gene is TRBD2 (5 bases). Germline V gives CDR1 MDHEN, CDR2 SYDVKM. Trimming took off 7 bases at V and 3 bases at J, with 10 bases between the two ends. The CDR3 length is 12 residues. The CDR3 DNA sequence: TGTGCCAGCACCAGCGGCCGCTACGAGCAGTACTTC. The encoded protein is CASTSGRYEQYF. The complete variable domain, with remaining parts taken from reference TRBV28 and TRBJ2-7, reads DVKVTQSSRYLVKRTGEKVFLECVQDMDHENMFWYRQDPGLGLRLIYFSYDVKMKEKGDIPEGYSVSREKKERFSLILESASTNQTSMYLCASTSGRYEQYFGPGTRLTVT.

The gene calls are TRBV11-2 and TRBJ2-1; TRBD2 agrees at 12 bases. The CDR3 is made up of 18 amino acids. V was clipped by 4 bases and J by 7 bases; unmatched bases: 14. Germline V gene lookup returns CDR1 SGHAT and CDR2 FQNNGV. The CDR3: CASSSGTSGWTLTNEQFF. The CDR3, as DNA: TGTGCCAGCAGCTCCGGGACTAGCGGGTGGACCCTGACAAATGAGCAGTTCTTC. The full variable domain, its missing parts supplied by reference TRBV11-2 and TRBJ2-1, is EAGVAQSPRYKIIEKRQSVAFWCNPISGHATLYWYQQILGQGPKLLIQFQNNGVVDDSQLPKDRFSAERLKGVDSTLKIQPAKLEDSAVYLCASSSGTSGWTLTNEQFFGPGTRLTVL.